These 15 T cell receptor beta chains originate from one sample sequenced in a study of cytotoxic CD8 clonotypes in ibrutinib-treated CLL. The table came from immunoSEQ multiplex PCR; TCRdb's copy has only in-frame clones and leaves some out. The sample has over 140,000 clones, over 75% seen once. The material was PBMCs, obtained after 36 months of ibrutinib treatment. The receptor source for this set is a human donor with chronic lymphocytic leukemia.

The V gene is TRBV13, the J gene TRBJ2-7; 10 nucleotides align to TRBD1. In germline, CDR1 is PRHDT, CDR2 FYEKMQ (reference sequence). This CDR3 has 14 amino acids. The V segment lost 6 bases and the J segment 7 bases; nucleotides outside the gene matches: 9. The CDR3 nucleotides read TGTGCCAGCAGACGACAGGGGGCCCGCCGGGAGCAGTACTTC. It translates to CASRRQGARREQYF. Based on the CDR3 plus reference TRBV13 and TRBJ2-7, the full variable domain is AAGVIQSPRHLIKEKRETATLKCYPIPRHDTVYWYQQGPGQDPQFLISFYEKMQSDKGSIPDRFSAQQFSDYHSELNMSSLELGDSALYFCASRRQGARREQYFGPGTRLTVT.

The chain recombines TRBV7-2 with TRBJ1-2; D possibly corresponds to TRBD1 (5 bases). Trimming stripped 2 bases from V and 8 bases from J, with 15 bases between. The CDR3 covers 14 residues. Per germline, CDR1 SGHTA and CDR2 FQGNSA. The CDR3 DNA sequence: TGTGCCAGCAGCTTAACCCCCAGGGTTACCGGCTACACCTTC. It codes for CASSLTPRVTGYTF.

This clone is a singleton in its sample. The chain joins TRBV7-9 to TRBJ2-3; 15 nucleotides match TRBD2. With V trimmed by 6 bases and J by 2 bases, 6 bases remained unmatched. From germline, CDR1 is SEHNR and CDR2 FQNEAQ (reference sequence). The CDR3 loop spans 17 amino acids. This CDR3 is CASSTGLAGGNTDTQYF. CDR3 DNA sequence: TGTGCCAGCAGTACTGGACTAGCGGGAGGGAACACAGATACGCAGTATTTT.

This clone was observed a few times. The chain links TRBV28 to TRBJ1-2; weak D call: TRBD1 (6 bases). Trimming took 3 bases from V and 4 from J, leaving 12 bases between them. This CDR3 has 14 amino acids. Germline V gene lookup returns CDR1 MDHEN and CDR2 SYDVKM. The CDR3 bases are TGTGCCAGCAGTTTCGGAGGGGGTCGCTATGGCTACACCTTC. This gives the protein CASSFGGGRYGYTF.

This clone is a singleton in its sample. CDR3 sequence: CASSWTGDSTEAFF. Written as DNA, the CDR3 is TGCGCCAGCAGCTGGACAGGGGATTCCACTGAAGCTTTCTTT. The chain links TRBV5-1 to TRBJ1-1; 9 bases agree with TRBD1. The V segment lost 3 bases and the J segment 4 bases; nucleotides outside the gene matches: 4. Germline V gives CDR1 SGHRS, CDR2 YFSETQ. There are 14 residues in the CDR3.

V usage is TRBV6-6 and J usage is TRBJ1-5, with a possible D match to TRBD1 (5 bases). V gave up 5 bases and J gave up 2 bases, with 10 bases separating them. Germline-derived CDR1 and CDR2 are MNHNY and SVGAGI (reference sequence). The CDR3 extends over 14 amino acids. CDR3 region: CASSKQGRNQPQHF. The CDR3 bases are TGTGCCAGCAGTAAGCAGGGCCGCAATCAGCCCCAGCATTTT.

The J gene is TRBJ1-1, the V gene TRBV19, with a weak D call TRBD1 (6 bases). CDR1 is LNHDA, CDR2 SQIVND, per germline (reference sequence). Deletions cut 4 bases from V and 10 bases from J, with 13 bases between. The CDR3 spans 12 residues. The CDR3 bases are TGTGCCAGTAGTAATACAGGGATCGGAGCTTTCTTT. This encodes CASSNTGIGAFF.

This rearrangement joins TRBV19 to TRBJ2-7; 8 positions match TRBD1. The germline gives CDR1 LNHDA, CDR2 SQIVND (reference sequence). The V gene end was trimmed by 2 bases and the J gene end by 3 bases; junction bases not matched to a gene: 12. The CDR3 consists of 17 residues. The CDR3 bases are TGTGCCAGTAGTATAACTCAGGGGGCGAGTGGAGGCTACGAGCAGTACTTC. Encoded protein: CASSITQGASGGYEQYF.

V and J are TRBV5-1 and TRBJ2-2, with TRBD1 matching over 10 bases. The CDR3 length is 15 residues. From germline, CDR1 is SGHRS and CDR2 YFSETQ. The V gene end was trimmed by 2 bases and the J gene end by 4 bases; junction bases not matched to a gene: 2. The CDR3 region is CASSFGQGGTGELFF. In nucleotides, the CDR3 is TGCGCCAGCAGCTTCGGACAGGGGGGCACCGGGGAGCTGTTTTTT.

The sample holds a few counts of this clone. This chain joins TRBV10-2 and TRBJ2-1; possibly TRBD1 for D (5 bases). V gave up 7 bases and J gave up 0 bases, with 10 bases separating them. The CDR3 has 14 amino acids. Germline loops: CDR1 WSHSY, CDR2 SAAADI. In nucleotides, the CDR3 is TGCGCCAGCAAAGGGGCTAGCTCCTACAATGAGCAGTTCTTC. Its protein product is CASKGASSYNEQFF.

The chain recombines TRBV6-5 with TRBJ1-2, with 8 bases identical to TRBD1. CDR3 length: 14 residues. CDR1 and CDR2 (germline): MNHEY, SVGAGI. V was pared by 2 bases and J by 8 bases, with 7 bases of the junction left unmatched. CDR3 loop: CASSYGQGAGGYTF. The CDR3, as DNA: TGTGCCAGCAGTTACGGGCAGGGGGCCGGAGGCTACACCTTC.

The gene calls are TRBV6-5 and TRBJ1-1, with D perhaps TRBD1 (5 bases). This CDR3 is built from 15 residues. Trimming removed 4 bases from V and 4 bases from J, with 16 bases in between. In germline, CDR1 is MNHEY, CDR2 SVGAGI. CDR3 protein: CASSWFRVEGTEAFF. The CDR3 nucleotides are TGTGCCAGCAGTTGGTTCAGGGTAGAGGGCACTGAAGCTTTCTTT.

The V and J genes are TRBV5-6 and TRBJ2-5; a weak D match, TRBD1 (5 bases). Looked up from germline, CDR1 is SGHDT and CDR2 is YYEEEE. This CDR3 has 13 residues. V dropped 0 bases and J dropped 12 bases, with 15 bases sitting between them. The CDR3 DNA reads as TGTGCCAGCAGCTTGGGGACAATCGACTCAGAGTACTTC. It translates to CASSLGTIDSEYF.

CDR3 region: CSAVLAGGPTDTQYF. CDR3 nucleotides: TGCAGCGCCGTACTAGCGGGAGGGCCCACAGATACGCAGTATTTT. The chain joins TRBV29-1 to TRBJ2-3; 13 bases are a match to TRBD2. CDR3 size: 15 residues. Germline-derived CDR1 and CDR2 are SQVTM and ANQGSEA. The trim removed 7 bases at V and 2 bases at J, leaving 6 bases unmatched.

This rearrangement joins TRBV9 to TRBJ1-3; D unresolved. V shed 5 bases and J shed 0 bases, with 3 bases lying between them. The CDR3 is made up of 12 amino acids. The V gene's germline CDR1 is SGDLS and CDR2 YYNGEE. CDR3 nucleotides: TGTGCCAGCAGGAGCTCTGGAAACACCATATATTTT. This codes for CASRSSGNTIYF.